This record covers a single T cell receptor (beta chain). Its matching antigen is unknown. TCRdb passed the reads through MiXCR, listing each CDR3 protein once. The sample consists of 300,000 to 400,000 distinct CDR3 sequences, almost 30% of them appearing once. The germline gives CDR1 MNHEY, CDR2 SMNVEV (reference sequence). The CDR3 totals 13 residues. V dropped 0 bases and J dropped 6 bases, with 8 bases sitting between them. This sample stems from a study of T cell repertoires in cytomegalovirus infection. Across the whole study: CMV epitopes in the study were HLA-C-restricted (recently identified) and HLA-B-restricted (well studied). Carrying CMV and the relevant HLA type showed in public TCR beta signatures. Study results and limitations: Using cumulative public TCR beta family frequency, the authors identified those who carried CMV together with the relevant HLA. CMV-specific TCR beta clonotypes restricted by HLA-C were the ones dominating the ex vivo response.

The chain links TRBV27 to TRBJ1-2; D remains unclear. Sequenced here: cultured PBMCs, sampled from culture after CMV antigen stimulation. The clonotype originates from a human donor in good health (CMV status not recorded). Some clones in this sample may be carry-over from other donors' samples. The CDR3 sequence is CASSLSRNDGYTF. The CDR3 DNA is TGTGCCAGCAGTTTATCAAGAAACGATGGCTACACCTTC.